The rows below give T cell receptor beta chains drawn from one sample of a study of blood T cell repertoires in COVID-19. Libraries were prepared by immunoSEQ multiplex PCR; TCRdb keeps only in-frame clonotypes and omits some of them. The data contain over 130,000 clones, about three quarters of them singletons. Sequenced material: peripheral blood. The source is a woman of 80 years or more with active or convalescent COVID-19. Both conserved end residues are part of each CDR3. A D gene is named only where the DNA matches it firmly. Size tells how often a clone was seen (once, few, many) or the class of an expanded clone, and some rows leave it out.

d_call: -
clone_size: few
j_call: TRBJ1-2
v_call: TRBV5-6
cdr3_aa: CASSLGQGYTF
cdr3_nt: TGTGCCAGCAGCTTGGGACAGGGCTACACCTTC

d_call: -
clone_size: -
j_call: TRBJ1-1
v_call: TRBV20-1
cdr3_aa: CSAPQNTEAFF
cdr3_nt: TGCAGTGCTCCACAGAACACTGAAGCTTTCTTT

d_call: TRBD1
clone_size: -
j_call: TRBJ1-5
v_call: TRBV6-5
cdr3_aa: CASSRQGLGNQPQHF
cdr3_nt: TGTGCCAGCAGTCGACAGGGTCTTGGCAATCAGCCCCAGCATTTT

d_call: -
clone_size: -
j_call: TRBJ1-3
v_call: TRBV3-1/TRBV3-2
cdr3_aa: CASRSSGSGNTIYF
cdr3_nt: TGTGCCAGCAGATCCTCGGGGTCTGGAAACACCATATATTTT

d_call: -
clone_size: -
j_call: TRBJ2-7
v_call: TRBV3-1/TRBV3-2
cdr3_aa: CASSPGQVRSSYEQYF
cdr3_nt: TGTGCCAGCAGCCCTGGACAAGTTAGGAGCTCCTACGAGCAGTACTTC

d_call: TRBD1
clone_size: -
j_call: TRBJ2-3
v_call: TRBV6-5
cdr3_aa: CASSYSTWDRPGTQYF
cdr3_nt: TGTGCCAGCAGTTACTCCACTTGGGACAGGCCGGGTACGCAGTATTTT

d_call: TRBD1
clone_size: many
j_call: TRBJ2-7
v_call: TRBV9
cdr3_aa: CASSVVGGYGEQYF
cdr3_nt: TGTGCCAGCAGCGTAGTAGGGGGCTACGGCGAGCAGTACTTC

d_call: TRBD1
clone_size: -
j_call: TRBJ1-5
v_call: TRBV19
cdr3_aa: CATRGTGISNQPQHF
cdr3_nt: TGTGCCACGCGAGGGACAGGGATTAGCAATCAGCCCCAGCATTTT

d_call: -
clone_size: few
j_call: TRBJ1-2
v_call: TRBV29-1
cdr3_aa: CSVPEVFNYGYTF
cdr3_nt: TGCAGCGTTCCGGAGGTCTTTAACTATGGCTACACCTTC

d_call: TRBD1
clone_size: -
j_call: TRBJ1-2
v_call: TRBV28
cdr3_aa: CASITGDYGYTF
cdr3_nt: TGTGCCAGCATTACAGGGGACTATGGCTACACCTTC

d_call: -
clone_size: -
j_call: TRBJ1-5
v_call: TRBV18
cdr3_aa: CASSPLDSSNQPQHF
cdr3_nt: TGTGCCAGCTCACCACTGGACAGTTCCAATCAGCCCCAGCATTTT

d_call: -
clone_size: -
j_call: TRBJ1-4
v_call: TRBV6-5
cdr3_aa: CASRMGRATNEKLFF
cdr3_nt: TGTGCCAGCAGGATGGGCAGGGCAACTAATGAAAAACTGTTTTTT

d_call: TRBD2
clone_size: -
j_call: TRBJ2-1
v_call: TRBV7-2
cdr3_aa: CASSLALRGERGEQFF
cdr3_nt: TGTGCCAGCAGCTTAGCGCTGCGGGGGGAAAGGGGTGAGCAGTTCTTC

d_call: -
clone_size: -
j_call: TRBJ1-1
v_call: TRBV28
cdr3_aa: CASFSTNTEAFF
cdr3_nt: TGTGCCAGCTTTTCGACAAACACTGAAGCTTTCTTT

d_call: -
clone_size: once
j_call: TRBJ2-3
v_call: TRBV7-3
cdr3_aa: CASSFSGTDTQYF
cdr3_nt: TGTGCCAGCAGCTTTTCTGGCACAGATACGCAGTATTTT

d_call: TRBD1
clone_size: -
j_call: TRBJ1-1
v_call: TRBV18
cdr3_aa: CASSPWDRGYTEAFF
cdr3_nt: TGTGCCAGCTCACCATGGGACAGGGGCTACACTGAAGCTTTCTTT

d_call: TRBD1
clone_size: -
j_call: TRBJ1-5
v_call: TRBV15
cdr3_aa: CATSRADRGHQPQHF
cdr3_nt: TGTGCCACCAGCAGAGCAGACAGGGGTCATCAGCCCCAGCATTTT

d_call: TRBD1
clone_size: -
j_call: TRBJ2-3
v_call: TRBV5-5
cdr3_aa: CASSLIGTGRTDTQYF
cdr3_nt: TGTGCCAGCAGCTTGATCGGGACAGGGCGCACAGATACGCAGTATTTT

d_call: TRBD1
clone_size: -
j_call: TRBJ2-1
v_call: TRBV4-1
cdr3_aa: CASSQLKPGTGSYNEQFF
cdr3_nt: TGCGCCAGCAGCCAACTAAAACCCGGGACAGGGTCCTACAATGAGCAGTTCTTC

d_call: -
clone_size: few
j_call: TRBJ1-1
v_call: TRBV7-2
cdr3_aa: CASRIRADSRNTEAFF
cdr3_nt: TGTGCCAGCAGAATAAGGGCCGACAGTAGAAACACTGAAGCTTTCTTT

d_call: -
clone_size: once
j_call: TRBJ2-2
v_call: TRBV19
cdr3_aa: CASSNGFPGELFF
cdr3_nt: TGTGCCAGTAGTAACGGTTTCCCCGGGGAGCTGTTTTTT

d_call: -
clone_size: -
j_call: TRBJ2-1
v_call: TRBV6-2/TRBV6-3
cdr3_aa: CASSYLGPDNEQFF
cdr3_nt: TGTGCCAGCAGTTACCTGGGGCCCGACAATGAGCAGTTCTTC

d_call: TRBD2
clone_size: -
j_call: TRBJ2-3
v_call: TRBV19
cdr3_aa: CASSSSGSGGGDTQYF
cdr3_nt: TGTGCCAGTAGTTCCTCGGGTAGCGGGGGAGGGGATACGCAGTATTTT

d_call: TRBD1
clone_size: -
j_call: TRBJ2-7
v_call: TRBV23-1
cdr3_aa: CASSPPGTGTNEQYF
cdr3_nt: TGCGCCAGCAGTCCTCCCGGGACAGGGACGAACGAGCAGTACTTC

d_call: -
clone_size: -
j_call: TRBJ2-5
v_call: TRBV5-4
cdr3_aa: CASSRVGGAGETQYF
cdr3_nt: TGTGCCAGCAGCCGCGTGGGGGGGGCCGGTGAGACCCAGTACTTC

d_call: -
clone_size: once
j_call: TRBJ1-1
v_call: TRBV9
cdr3_aa: CASSVDLRGITEAFF
cdr3_nt: TGTGCCAGCAGCGTAGATCTCCGGGGTATCACTGAAGCTTTCTTT

d_call: -
clone_size: -
j_call: TRBJ1-5
v_call: TRBV28
cdr3_aa: CASSSRSRGRQPQHF
cdr3_nt: TGTGCCAGCAGTTCCCGCTCCAGGGGTCGTCAGCCCCAGCATTTT

d_call: -
clone_size: -
j_call: TRBJ2-1
v_call: TRBV7-9
cdr3_aa: CASSLGVGSSYNEQFF
cdr3_nt: TGTGCCAGCAGCTTAGGGGTAGGGAGCTCCTACAATGAGCAGTTCTTC

d_call: -
clone_size: -
j_call: TRBJ2-2
v_call: TRBV5-6
cdr3_aa: CASSLAPQAPGELFF
cdr3_nt: TGTGCCAGCAGCTTGGCGCCCCAAGCCCCCGGGGAGCTGTTTTTT

d_call: -
clone_size: -
j_call: TRBJ2-7
v_call: TRBV7-9
cdr3_aa: CASSLMAGTYEQYF
cdr3_nt: TGTGCCAGCAGCTTAATGGCGGGAACCTACGAGCAGTACTTC

d_call: TRBD1
clone_size: -
j_call: TRBJ2-1
v_call: TRBV7-3
cdr3_aa: CASSLMPGGQDVNNEQFF
cdr3_nt: TGTGCCAGCAGCTTAATGCCCGGTGGACAGGATGTTAACAATGAGCAGTTCTTC

d_call: -
clone_size: -
j_call: TRBJ2-5
v_call: TRBV7-7
cdr3_aa: CASSLGLGRETQYF
cdr3_nt: TGTGCTAGCAGCTTAGGTCTAGGGAGAGAGACCCAGTACTTC

d_call: TRBD1
clone_size: -
j_call: TRBJ1-1
v_call: TRBV18
cdr3_aa: CASSQDRLPGNTEAFF
cdr3_nt: TGTGCCAGCTCACAGGACAGGTTGCCTGGGAACACTGAAGCTTTCTTT

d_call: TRBD1
clone_size: -
j_call: TRBJ1-4
v_call: TRBV3-1/TRBV3-2
cdr3_aa: CASSQDGQGAREKLFF
cdr3_nt: TGTGCCAGCAGCCAAGATGGACAGGGGGCTCGTGAAAAACTGTTTTTT

d_call: -
clone_size: -
j_call: TRBJ2-5
v_call: TRBV12-3/TRBV12-4
cdr3_aa: CASSWGSGETQYF
cdr3_nt: TGTGCCAGCAGTTGGGGCTCCGGGGAGACCCAGTACTTC

d_call: TRBD2
clone_size: few
j_call: TRBJ2-7
v_call: TRBV4-1
cdr3_aa: CASSQDGGGTYEQYF
cdr3_nt: TGCGCCAGCAGCCAAGATGGGGGAGGGACCTACGAGCAGTACTTC

d_call: TRBD1
clone_size: -
j_call: TRBJ1-1
v_call: TRBV5-1
cdr3_aa: CASSWGDRGTEAFF
cdr3_nt: TGCGCCAGCAGCTGGGGGGACAGGGGTACTGAAGCTTTCTTT

d_call: TRBD1
clone_size: -
j_call: TRBJ1-5
v_call: TRBV7-9
cdr3_aa: CASSSSSGTGDQPQHF
cdr3_nt: TGTGCCAGCAGCTCGTCGTCCGGGACAGGGGATCAGCCCCAGCATTTT

d_call: TRBD2
clone_size: once
j_call: TRBJ2-3
v_call: TRBV7-2
cdr3_aa: CASSLAQLAGGSTDTQYF
cdr3_nt: TGTGCCAGCAGCTTAGCGCAACTAGCGGGGGGGAGCACAGATACGCAGTATTTT

d_call: -
clone_size: -
j_call: TRBJ1-2
v_call: TRBV19
cdr3_aa: CASSTQTHDTANYGYTF
cdr3_nt: TGTGCCAGTAGTACACAAACCCATGACACCGCCAACTATGGCTACACCTTC

d_call: -
clone_size: -
j_call: TRBJ2-6
v_call: TRBV5-1
cdr3_aa: CASSLPNYSGANVLTF
cdr3_nt: TGCGCCAGCAGCTTGCCCAACTACTCTGGGGCCAACGTCCTGACTTTC

d_call: TRBD1
clone_size: -
j_call: TRBJ2-7
v_call: TRBV14
cdr3_aa: CASSPGQGSHEQYF
cdr3_nt: TGTGCCAGCAGCCCGGGACAGGGAAGCCACGAGCAGTACTTC

d_call: -
clone_size: -
j_call: TRBJ2-1
v_call: TRBV2
cdr3_aa: CASSFRRPSWGDEQFF
cdr3_nt: TGTGCCAGCAGTTTTCGAAGGCCCTCCTGGGGGGATGAGCAGTTCTTC

d_call: TRBD2
clone_size: once
j_call: TRBJ2-6
v_call: TRBV7-2
cdr3_aa: CASTPGRGSNVLTF
cdr3_nt: TGTGCCAGCACCCCAGGGAGGGGATCCAACGTCCTGACTTTC

d_call: -
clone_size: few
j_call: TRBJ1-5
v_call: TRBV20-1
cdr3_aa: CSASGLSGSNQPQHF
cdr3_nt: TGCAGTGCTAGTGGGCTTAGCGGGAGCAATCAGCCCCAGCATTTT

d_call: -
clone_size: -
j_call: TRBJ1-2
v_call: TRBV5-8
cdr3_aa: CASSLLQGLAYGYTF
cdr3_nt: TGTGCCAGCAGCTTGTTACAGGGCCTCGCCTATGGCTACACCTTC

d_call: TRBD1
clone_size: -
j_call: TRBJ2-3
v_call: TRBV9
cdr3_aa: CASRSGTGANMGTDTQYF
cdr3_nt: TGTGCCAGCAGATCCGGGACAGGGGCAAACATGGGCACAGATACGCAGTATTTT

d_call: -
clone_size: -
j_call: TRBJ2-2
v_call: TRBV20-1
cdr3_aa: CSASKPGTALRAGELFF
cdr3_nt: TGCAGTGCTAGTAAACCCGGGACTGCCCTGCGGGCCGGGGAGCTGTTTTTT

d_call: TRBD2
clone_size: -
j_call: TRBJ2-1
v_call: TRBV27
cdr3_aa: CASSWDYNNEQFF
cdr3_nt: TGTGCCAGCAGTTGGGACTACAACAATGAGCAGTTCTTC

d_call: -
clone_size: -
j_call: TRBJ2-3
v_call: TRBV6-6
cdr3_aa: CASALDTQYF
cdr3_nt: TGTGCCAGCGCGTTAGATACGCAGTATTTT

d_call: TRBD2
clone_size: -
j_call: TRBJ2-5
v_call: TRBV2
cdr3_aa: CASSESRGGASRQETQYF
cdr3_nt: TGTGCCAGCAGTGAATCCCGCGGGGGGGCCTCGCGACAAGAGACCCAGTACTTC